The sequence of this T cell receptor beta chain was determined in a study of T-cell reconstitution after alpha-beta-depleted transplantation in children. Notes on the study in general: Where alpha-beta T cells came from about two months after transplant was reportedly several hundred expanded graft clones. Newly produced T cells mostly provided counts and TCRbeta diversity after one year, as hyperexpanded clones declined.

Unique molecular identifiers were used in preparing the TCRbeta library. Via MiXCR, TCRdb re-called the PCR reads, giving one row per CDR3 protein. The sample yields hundreds of thousands of distinct CDR3 sequences, around 15% seen once. The CDR3 consists of 16 residues. V was pared by 6 bases and J by 5 bases, with 10 bases of the junction left unmatched. Comments on this clonotype: The antigen is not known.

J is TRBJ2-1 and V is TRBV12-3 or TRBV12-4; TRBD2 aligns across 10 bases. The input for sequencing was PBMCs, mostly from graft donor cells, taken 360 days after TCRalphabeta/CD19-depleted stem cell transplant. The sequence came from a male patient between 2 and 15 years old who had a stem cell transplant for acute lymphoblastic leukemia, so the T cells may come from the graft donor. The CDR3 protein is CASSPTGTSVHNEQFF. In DNA, the CDR3 is TGTGCCAGCAGCCCTACCGGGACTAGCGTACACAATGAGCAGTTCTTC.